This T cell receptor (beta chain) comes out of a study of T cell repertoires in cytomegalovirus infection. Study-level background: Recently identified HLA-C-restricted CMV epitopes and well-studied HLA-B-restricted CMV epitopes were used by the study. TCR beta signatures that were public indicated CMV infection and matching HLA type.

MiXCR, applied by TCRdb to the reads, yields one record per CDR3 protein. The data contain 650,000 to 900,000 distinct CDR3 sequences, approximately 32% of them singletons. This clonotype appeared many times. The antigen remains unidentified. The CDR3 sequence is 17 residues long. The germline V gene encodes CDR1 SGHTA and CDR2 FQGTGA. J lost 7 bases, V lost 0 bases, and 7 bases had no gene match. Findings and limits, study-wide: Dominating the ex vivo response were TCR beta clonotypes that were CMV-specific and HLA-C-restricted.

This clonotype was sampled from a human donor in good health (CMV status not recorded). Some clones in this sample may be carry-over from other donors' samples. The source was cultured CD8+ T cells from PBMCs, collected from culture after CMV antigen stimulation. The chain combines TRBV7-3 with TRBJ2-2; 11 nucleotides align to TRBD2. DNA for the CDR3: TGTGCCAGCAGCTTAACGTTCCTAGCGGGGGGAATCGGGGAGCTGTTTTTT. This codes for CASSLTFLAGGIGELFF.